This is a list of T cell receptor beta chains from one sample in a study of shared clonotypes between healthy human individuals. Produced via immunoSEQ multiplex PCR; TCRdb's table is partial and in-frame only. The sample lists 500,000 or so clones; 90% to 97% were seen once. The source material was naive CD4+ T cells sorted from blood. These receptors all stem from a woman younger than 45 in good health. Both conserved end residues are part of each CDR3. Clone size is shown for a subset of rows, as once, few, many or a class of expanded clone.

v_gene,abundance,CDR3aa
TRBV28,-,CASSLGVGTDTQYF
TRBV29-1,-,CSVEDRGDTQYF
TRBV19,-,CASTKIATNEKLFF
TRBV18,-,CASSPSGSSYNEQFF
TRBV28,once,CASSLAGTYNEQFF
TRBV5-1,-,CASSLAGGLSSGELFF
TRBV5-5,-,CASSSPGQGYEKLFF
TRBV5-1,-,CASSQTSQGTGELFF
TRBV9,-,CASSVVSGGLFPGELFF
TRBV18,-,CASSPREDEKLFF
TRBV19,-,CASRVLAGTDEQYF
TRBV30,-,CAWNPGLNTEAFF
TRBV4-2,-,CASSGRLAGTGELFF
TRBV27,-,CASSSWGLAGVVYEQYF
TRBV5-1,-,CASSWGGVDSNQPQHF
TRBV6-1,-,CASSESFGSSNQPQHF
TRBV7-9,-,CASSLAGGPGEKLFF
TRBV5-6,once,CASSFNSVYSGNTIYF
TRBV19,-,CASSIDSGGPKNIQYF
TRBV28,-,CASSLLLGEQYF
TRBV5-6,once,CASSWGGTDEKLFF
TRBV21-1,once,CASSKPKREATDTQYF